This T cell receptor (beta chain) was recovered during a study of cytomegalovirus exposure and HLA in healthy donors. Looking at the study overall: The Caucasian-associated ancestry cluster held roughly 81% of 350 to 450 genotyped donors.

Overall study findings and caveats: The authors later found HLA-associated TCR beta chains more clonally expanded than equally common others.

Trimming stripped 0 bases from V and 2 bases from J, with 21 bases between. Germline loops: CDR1 LGHNA, CDR2 YNFKEQ. The CDR3 loop spans 19 amino acids. The primer mix had 60 Vbeta and 13 Jbeta primers. Sequencing used immunoSEQ multiplex PCR; TCRdb keeps in-frame clones, though not all of them. The table lists some 150,000 clones, around 80% of them singletons. With respect to this clone: Its matching antigen is unknown.

The receptor was derived from a man under 40 in good health and CMV-seropositive. Sequenced sample: PBMCs. This chain uses TRBV4-2 with TRBJ2-3, with D maybe TRBD1 (7 bases). The CDR3 sequence is CASSQDRWSGDSVTDTQYF. The CDR3 bases are TGTGCCAGCAGCCAAGATCGGTGGTCGGGGGACAGCGTCACAGATACGCAGTATTTT.